The source of this T cell receptor (beta chain) is a study of CD8 T cells in Susac syndrome (dated by TCRdb to the late 2010s). Regarding the research as a whole: Repertoire sequencing was used to test whether CD8+ T cell activation and differentiation in Susac syndrome was antigen driven. Clonality of the CD8+ T cell repertoire was compared between eleven to twelve healthy donors, roughly 14 Susac syndrome patients and around 16 multiple sclerosis patients. Results the study describes overall, beyond this receptor: The TCR sequencing and HLA analysis was acknowledged to have included a relatively small number of individuals.

RNA was extracted using the RNeasy kit, and about 0.45 to 1 ug of the RNA was reverse transcribed with random hexamers. The immunoSEQ multiplex PCR assay, covering 54 Vbeta and 13 Jbeta segments, was used to amplify TCR beta CDR3 regions. PCR amplification bias was corrected using a synthetic template baseline for primer optimization and computational correction. On the study's bioinformatics: Reads were assigned to V, D and J genes according to IMGT and analyzed in immunoSEQ Analyzer, with only productive sequences retained. Clonality was calculated as one minus the Shannon entropy normalized by log2 of the number of productive unique sequences. For each patient and control, public and private clones were evaluated among the 100 most prevalent clones. Clones were defined as Susac-specific if absent from the healthy and MS cohorts, from 1052 published viral clones and from other ImmuneACCESS disease sequences. TCRdb redid the processing of the public reads, applying fastp at Q25 and MiXCR, and retained in-frame beta chains. A single entry per CDR3 protein holds the most common genes and DNA from its merged rows. TCRdb, not the authors, supplied the V and J calls. In all, the sample holds approximately 80,000 distinct CDR3 sequences, and 91% of those were seen once. Of the sample, less than 0.6% is held by the ten largest clones.

Peripheral blood CD8+ and CD4+ T cells from healthy donors, Susac syndrome patients and multiple sclerosis patients were profiled by high-throughput TCR beta sequencing. The multiple sclerosis controls were treatment-naive patients who had stable or active relapsing-remitting disease and met the revised McDonald criteria. Bulk CD8+ and CD4+ T cells were purified magnetically by negative isolation, whereas CD8+ TEMRA cells were enriched by FACS. Blood was collected in EDTA tubes and processed within 24 hours, with PBMCs isolated through density gradient centrifugation. PBMCs intended for TCR sequencing were cryopreserved in liquid nitrogen and thawed later in a water bath at 37 degrees C. The sorted or isolated CD4+, CD8+ and CD8+ TEMRA cells reached a purity of at least 90%. Points on this clonotype: It has no known antigen specificity. The record has no base qualities; no much larger clone is one base away.

Looking up the germline V gene yields CDR1 SGHDT and CDR2 YYEEEE. Taken from cysteine to phenylalanine, the CDR3 has 16 residues. The only DNA kept is the CDR3, 48 bases in frame from the first base. V loses 0 bases of germline sequence and J loses 3 bases, and the interval between the two ends is 13 bases. This receptor was obtained from a human donor with multiple sclerosis. The rearranged segments are TRBV5-6 and TRBJ2-1; the D gene is perhaps TRBD2, from 6 matching bases. The material sequenced was CD8+ T cells from PBMCs. The sequenced DNA: TGTGCCAGCAGCTTGGCTATAGCGGAGTTCTACAATGAGCAGTTCTTC. Its protein reads: CASSLAIAEFYNEQFF.